This TCR beta chain was sequenced for a study of CD8 T cells in Susac syndrome. Negative isolation yielded CD4+ and CD8+ T cells, and FACS enriched TEMRA cells. With random hexamers, roughly 0.45 to 1 ug RNA was reverse transcribed. TCRdb itself ran the immunoSEQ multiplex PCR reads through MiXCR, one entry per CDR3 protein. The profile covers 100,000 to 150,000 distinct CDR3 sequences, with around 94% appearing a single time and less than 0.25% taken by the ten largest. CDR3 length: 12 amino acids. V lost 3 bases to trimming and J lost 7 bases, with 7 bases between them. The sequence derives from a human donor with Susac syndrome. The chain carries TRBV12-3 or TRBV12-4 and TRBJ1-5, with unresolved D. The sample taken for sequencing was CD8+ T cells from PBMCs. This chain's CDR3 is CASSFRAQPQHF. The DNA for the CDR3 is TGTGCCAGCAGTTTCCGCGCCCAGCCCCAGCATTTT.